This TCR beta chain was sequenced in a study of T cell repertoires in cytomegalovirus infection. Study findings and constraints: HLA-C-restricted CMV-specific TCR beta clonotypes prevailed in the ex vivo response.

In TCRdb, the reads were re-called with MiXCR into one record per CDR3 protein. The data contain just over 450,000 distinct CDR3 sequences, roughly 43% of them singletons. Of note for this clonotype: Its antigen is undetermined.

Germline lookup yields CDR1 MNHEY and CDR2 SMNVEV (reference sequence). The V end lost 0 bases, the J end lost 0 bases, and 9 bases lay between the germline ends. The CDR3 is 16 amino acids. The specimen was cultured PBMCs, collected from culture after CMV antigen stimulation. The chain has TRBV27 and TRBJ2-1; D is ambiguous. This receptor was identified in a human donor in good health (CMV status not recorded). Some clones in this sample may be carry-over from other donors' samples. The CDR3 sequence: CASSLSFPHSYNEQFF. The CDR3 DNA is TGTGCCAGCAGTTTATCATTTCCCCACTCCTACAATGAGCAGTTCTTC.